The source of this TCR beta chain is a study of CD8+ T cells in alopecia areata. The study, taken as a whole, reports: The study found higher clonality in lesional than normal scalp, especially in alopecia totalis/universalis.

Following RNA extraction, reverse transcription yielded cDNA that acted as the sequencing template. Profiling relied on immunoSEQ multiplex PCR, and the TCRdb table lists in-frame clones only, not all of them. The data show approximately 180,000 clones, approximately 62% seen once. This clone was seen once. The antigen remains unidentified. The CDR3 is 11 amino acids. Germline V gene sequence: CDR1 ENHRY, CDR2 SYGVKD. V dropped 8 bases and J dropped 0 bases, with 5 bases sitting between them. The sequencing here drew on CD4+ T cells sorted from blood, taken at week 0. The V call is TRBV10-3, the J call TRBJ2-7; D unclear. The origin of this receptor is a human donor with alopecia areata. DNA of the CDR3: TGTGCCATCTCCTCCTCCTACGAGCAGTACTTC. Protein sequence: CAISSSYEQYF.